The clone carrying this TCR beta chain was seen many times. The ends were cut back, 6 bases at V and 0 bases at J, with 20 bases in the middle. Germline V gene sequence: CDR1 DFQATT, CDR2 SNEGSKA (reference sequence). CDR3 length: 17 residues. Assembly of TCR beta libraries relied on iRepertoire HTBI primers together with Arm-PCR of CDR3 regions. TCRdb fed the multiplex PCR reads into MiXCR, producing one record per CDR3 protein. Of 420,000 or so distinct CDR3 sequences listed, roughly 15% are singletons. The data originate from a study of regulatory T cells in long-lasting Graves disease. Specified time point: newly diagnosed GD, antithyroid drugs for less than 3 months. Scientists built the TCR library using RNA that was extracted from PBMCs. These data also formed part of another study, on T cells in Graves' hyperthyroidism and ophthalmopathy. Turning to that study: The blood repertoire included most of the expanded thyroid clonotypes above 0.001.

Material: peripheral blood mononuclear cells (PBMCs), obtained at new diagnosis, from a patient treated with antithyroid drugs. V is TRBV20-1 and J is TRBJ1-4; no clear D gene. The receptor was derived from a woman aged 18-29 years with Graves disease. In nucleotides, the CDR3 is TGCAGTGCCCGCACCGGACGAAATAAGGCAACTAATGAAAAACTGTTTTTT. Encoded protein: CSARTGRNKATNEKLFF.